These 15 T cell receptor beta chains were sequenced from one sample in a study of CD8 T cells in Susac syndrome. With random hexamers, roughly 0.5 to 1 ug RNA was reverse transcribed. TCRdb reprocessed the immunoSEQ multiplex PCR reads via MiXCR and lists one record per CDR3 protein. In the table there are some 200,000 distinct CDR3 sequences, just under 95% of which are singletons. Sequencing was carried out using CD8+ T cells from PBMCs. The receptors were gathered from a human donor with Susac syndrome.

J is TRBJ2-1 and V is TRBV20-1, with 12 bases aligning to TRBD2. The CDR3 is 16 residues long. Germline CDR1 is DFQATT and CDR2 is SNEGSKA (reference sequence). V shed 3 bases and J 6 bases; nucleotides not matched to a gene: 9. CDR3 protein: CSARRPTSGGLNEQFF. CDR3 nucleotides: TGCAGTGCTAGGAGGCCGACTAGCGGGGGCCTCAATGAGCAGTTCTTC.

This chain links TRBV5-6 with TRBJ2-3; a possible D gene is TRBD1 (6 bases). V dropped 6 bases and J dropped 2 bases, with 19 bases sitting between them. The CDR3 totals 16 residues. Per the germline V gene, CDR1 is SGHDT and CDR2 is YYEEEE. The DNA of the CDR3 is TGTGCCAGCACTAATGGGGGCTACTACGACACAGATACGCAGTATTTT. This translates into CASTNGGYYDTDTQYF.

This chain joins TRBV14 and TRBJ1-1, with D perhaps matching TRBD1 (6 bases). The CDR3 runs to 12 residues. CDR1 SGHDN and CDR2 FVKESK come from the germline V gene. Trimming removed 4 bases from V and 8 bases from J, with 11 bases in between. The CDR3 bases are TGTGCCAGCAGCCCGGGACATCTCGAAGCTTTCTTT. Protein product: CASSPGHLEAFF.

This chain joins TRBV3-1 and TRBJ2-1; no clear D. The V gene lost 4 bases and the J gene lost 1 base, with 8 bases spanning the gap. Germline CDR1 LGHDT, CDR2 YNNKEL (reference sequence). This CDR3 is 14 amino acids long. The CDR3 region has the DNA TGTGCCAGCAGCCGCGAATATTCCTACAATGAGCAGTTCTTC. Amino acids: CASSREYSYNEQFF.

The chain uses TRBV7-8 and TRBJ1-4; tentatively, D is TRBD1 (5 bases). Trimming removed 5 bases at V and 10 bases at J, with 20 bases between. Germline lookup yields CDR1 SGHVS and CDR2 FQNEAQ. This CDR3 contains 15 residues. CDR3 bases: TGTGCCAGCAGCGAATCGTACTGGGACGACGTAAAACTGTTTTTT. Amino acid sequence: CASSESYWDDVKLFF.

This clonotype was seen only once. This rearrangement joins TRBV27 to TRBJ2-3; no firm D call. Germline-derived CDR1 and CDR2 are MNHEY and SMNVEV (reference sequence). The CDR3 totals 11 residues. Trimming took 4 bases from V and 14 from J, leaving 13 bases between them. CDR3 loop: CASSSWTARYF. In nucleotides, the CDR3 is TGTGCCAGCAGTTCCTGGACGGCCAGGTATTTT.

Written as DNA, the CDR3 is TGTGCCAGCAGCCAGGGACAAGCAGATACGCAGTATTTT. Translation gives CASSQGQADTQYF. The genes are TRBV7-3 and TRBJ2-3; TRBD1 is a possible D gene (6 bases). The V end was cut by 5 bases, the J end by 4 bases, with 10 bases between. The CDR3 sequence is 13 residues long. Germline V lookup: CDR1 SGHTA, CDR2 FQGTGA.

CDR3 loop: CASSLASRGSTDTQYF. CDR3 DNA sequence: TGCGCCAGCAGCTTAGCCTCCAGGGGTAGCACAGATACGCAGTATTTT. The chain links TRBV5-1 to TRBJ2-3, with D tentatively TRBD1 (6 bases). Germline lookup yields CDR1 SGHRS and CDR2 YFSETQ. The CDR3 is 16 residues long. V dropped 2 bases and J dropped 0 bases, with 13 bases sitting between them. The entire variable domain, with the rest obtained from reference TRBV5-1 and TRBJ2-3, is as follows: KAGVTQTPRYLIKTRGQQVTLSCSPISGHRSVSWYQQTPGQGLQFLFEYFSETQRNKGNFPGRFSGRQFSNSRSEMNVSTLELGDSALYLCASSLASRGSTDTQYFGPGTRLTVL.

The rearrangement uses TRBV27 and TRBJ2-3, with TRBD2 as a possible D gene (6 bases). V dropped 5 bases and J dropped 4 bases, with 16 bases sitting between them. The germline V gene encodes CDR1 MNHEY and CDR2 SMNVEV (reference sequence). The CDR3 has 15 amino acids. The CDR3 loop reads CASSQKGWGADTQYF. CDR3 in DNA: TGTGCCAGCAGTCAAAAGGGTTGGGGGGCAGATACGCAGTATTTT.

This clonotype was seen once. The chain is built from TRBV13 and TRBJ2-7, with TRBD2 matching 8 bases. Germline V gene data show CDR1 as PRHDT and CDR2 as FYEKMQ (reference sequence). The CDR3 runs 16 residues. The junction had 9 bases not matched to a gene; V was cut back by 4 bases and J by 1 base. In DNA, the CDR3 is TGTGCCAGCAGCTCGCGCTTTACTAGCGGTTCCTACGAGCAGTACTTC. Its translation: CASSSRFTSGSYEQYF.

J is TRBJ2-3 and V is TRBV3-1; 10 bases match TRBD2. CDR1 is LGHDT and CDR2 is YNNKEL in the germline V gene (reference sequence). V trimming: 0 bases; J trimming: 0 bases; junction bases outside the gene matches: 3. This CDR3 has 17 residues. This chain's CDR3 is CASSQDPTSGSTDTQYF. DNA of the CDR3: TGTGCCAGCAGCCAAGATCCGACTAGCGGGAGCACAGATACGCAGTATTTT.

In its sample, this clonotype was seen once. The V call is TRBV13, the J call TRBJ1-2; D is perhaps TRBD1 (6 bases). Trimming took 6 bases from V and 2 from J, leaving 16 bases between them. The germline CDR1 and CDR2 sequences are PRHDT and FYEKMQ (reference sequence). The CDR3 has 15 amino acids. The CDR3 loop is CASSWEQGVNYGYTF. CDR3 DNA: TGTGCCAGCAGTTGGGAACAGGGAGTAAACTATGGCTACACCTTC.

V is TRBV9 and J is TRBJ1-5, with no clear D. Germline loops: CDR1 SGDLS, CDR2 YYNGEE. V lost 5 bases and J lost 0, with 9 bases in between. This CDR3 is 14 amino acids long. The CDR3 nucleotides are TGTGCCAGCAGTGTGGGGAGTAGCAATCAGCCCCAGCATTTT. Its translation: CASSVGSSNQPQHF.

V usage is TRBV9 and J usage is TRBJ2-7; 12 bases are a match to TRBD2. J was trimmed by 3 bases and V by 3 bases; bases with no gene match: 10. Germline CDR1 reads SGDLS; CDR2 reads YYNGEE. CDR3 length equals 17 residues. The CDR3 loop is CASSDTQGLAGYYEQYF. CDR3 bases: TGTGCCAGCAGCGATACCCAAGGACTAGCGGGATACTACGAGCAGTACTTC.

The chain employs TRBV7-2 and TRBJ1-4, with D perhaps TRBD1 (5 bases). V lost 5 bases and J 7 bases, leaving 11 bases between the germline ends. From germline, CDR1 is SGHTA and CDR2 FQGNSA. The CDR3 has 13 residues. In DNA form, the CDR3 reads TGTGCCAGCAGCCAGACAGTGAGTGAAAAACTGTTTTTT. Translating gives CASSQTVSEKLFF.